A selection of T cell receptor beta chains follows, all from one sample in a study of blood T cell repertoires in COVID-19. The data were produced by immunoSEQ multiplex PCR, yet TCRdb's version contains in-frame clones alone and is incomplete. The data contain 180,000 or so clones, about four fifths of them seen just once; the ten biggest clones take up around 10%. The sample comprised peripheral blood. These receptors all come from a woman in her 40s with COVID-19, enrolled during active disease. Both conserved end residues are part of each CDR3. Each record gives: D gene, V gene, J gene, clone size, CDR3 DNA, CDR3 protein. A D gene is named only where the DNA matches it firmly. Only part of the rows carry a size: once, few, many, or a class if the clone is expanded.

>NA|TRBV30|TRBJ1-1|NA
TGTGCCTGGAGTGTACGGTATGGGGGCAGCATGAACACTGAAGCTTTCTTT
CAWSVRYGGSMNTEAFF
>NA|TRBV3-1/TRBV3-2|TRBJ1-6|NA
TGTGCCAGCAGCCATCAACAAGATTCACCCCTCCACTTT
CASSHQQDSPLHF
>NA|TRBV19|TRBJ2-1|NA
TGTGCCAGTGGCCGCGGGACTGGCTACAATGAGCAGTTCTTC
CASGRGTGYNEQFF
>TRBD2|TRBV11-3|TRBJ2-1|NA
TGTGCCAGCAGCTTAGTGGGGACTACTAATTCTGAGCAGTTCTTC
CASSLVGTTNSEQFF
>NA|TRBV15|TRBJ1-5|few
TGTGCCACCAGCAGTACCCGACAGAGCAATCAGCCCCAGCATTTT
CATSSTRQSNQPQHF
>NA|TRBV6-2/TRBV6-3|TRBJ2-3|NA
TGTGCCAGCAGTTACTCCCGCGGAGCGACAGATACGCAGTATTTT
CASSYSRGATDTQYF
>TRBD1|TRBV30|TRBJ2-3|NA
TGTGCCGGAAAACCCCTCGGGACAGGGGTTAGCACAGATACGCAGTATTTT
CAGKPLGTGVSTDTQYF
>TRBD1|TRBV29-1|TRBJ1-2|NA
TGCAGCGCCGGACAGGTTTCGGACTATGGCTACACCTTC
CSAGQVSDYGYTF
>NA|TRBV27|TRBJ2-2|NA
TGTGCCAGCAGTTTTAGATTGGAGCGGAGGGTAGCCGGGGAGCTGTTTTTT
CASSFRLERRVAGELFF
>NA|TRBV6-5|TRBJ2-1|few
TGTGCCAGCAACCCCCTACCCCAGGACAATGAGCAGTTCTTC
CASNPLPQDNEQFF
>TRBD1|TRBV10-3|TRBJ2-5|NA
TGTGCCATCAGTCCCCGGGACAGGGAGGGAGAGACCCAGTACTTC
CAISPRDREGETQYF
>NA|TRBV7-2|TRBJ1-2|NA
TGTGCCAGCAGCTTAGTCGGGGGGCAGGACTATGGCTACACCTTC
CASSLVGGQDYGYTF
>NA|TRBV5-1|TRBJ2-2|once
TGCGCCAGCAGCTTGCTCGGCGGTGACACCGGGGAGCTGTTTTTT
CASSLLGGDTGELFF
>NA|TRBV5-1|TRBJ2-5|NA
TGCGCCAGCAGCTTGGCTCAAACAGGGCAAGAGACCCAGTACTTC
CASSLAQTGQETQYF
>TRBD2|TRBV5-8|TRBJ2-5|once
TGTGCCAGCAGCTTGGCGAGACTAGCGGGGGTGACTCAAGAGACCCAGTACTTC
CASSLARLAGVTQETQYF
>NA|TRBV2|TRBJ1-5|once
TGTGCCAGCATCATTAGGACACTGAAACGTTGGGGCAATCAGCCCCAGCATTTT
CASIIRTLKRWGNQPQHF
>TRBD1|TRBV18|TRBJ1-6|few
TGTGCCAGCTCAGGACAGGGGGCCGGGCCCCTCCACTTT
CASSGQGAGPLHF
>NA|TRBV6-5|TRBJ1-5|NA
TGTGCCAGCAGTTGGACAGAACCGAGGGGTCAGCCCCAGCATTTT
CASSWTEPRGQPQHF